This TCR beta chain is from a study of CD8 T cells in Susac syndrome. About this clonotype: Antigen: not known.

Study observations and caveats: The number of individuals included in the study's TCR sequencing and HLA analysis was acknowledged as relatively small.

This CDR3 has 14 residues. The V gene lost 5 bases and the J gene lost 2 bases, with 12 bases spanning the gap. Germline assignment: CDR1 KGHSH and CDR2 LQKENI. TCR beta was sequenced from blood CD8+ and CD4+ T cells. Negative isolation was applied to CD8+ and CD4+ T cells, and FACS enrichment was applied to TEMRA cells. Random hexamers were used to reverse transcribe an amount of roughly 0.5 to 1 ug RNA. The TCR beta CDR3 was amplified by immunoSEQ multiplex PCR across 54 Vbeta, 13 Jbeta. TCRdb called the immunoSEQ multiplex PCR reads again in MiXCR, with one record for every CDR3 protein. The data show under 90,000 distinct CDR3 sequences, 85% to 95% seen once.

The TCR comes from a human donor with Susac syndrome. Material for sequencing was CD4+ T cells from PBMCs. The V gene is TRBV18, the J gene TRBJ2-5, with D hard to call. The DNA for the CDR3 is TGTGCCAGCTCATCGGAATCAGGACAAGAGACCCAGTACTTC. Encoded protein: CASSSESGQETQYF.